Included here is one TCR beta chain sequence, with context. Which antigen it targets is not known. Base qualities are not recorded, but no much larger clone differs from it by a single base. TCR CDR3 regions were amplified from genomic DNA by multiplex PCR using the deep immunoSEQ assay. Extracted genomic DNA from each cell subset was distributed evenly across all wells of several immunoSEQ 96-well plates, and each plate was treated as a replicate. For sorted subsets, about 210 ng of genomic DNA, equivalent to some 30,000 T cell genomes, went into each replicate PCR. Purified libraries were quantified with a Qubit 3.0 fluorometer, sized on a Bioanalyzer 2100, and re-quantified with the KAPA Library Quantification kit. Every immunoSEQ 96-well plate was sequenced on a dedicated single-read 150-cycle Illumina NextSeq 550 flow cell. On the study's bioinformatics: Because only junctional sequences without quality scores were contained in the immunoSEQ output, filtering matching that applied to full-length reads could not be performed. Sequences were annotated with PyIR, a Python wrapper for IgBLAST v1.9, and V/J genes and CDR3 were assigned using IMGT germline references. Any read was removed if the V/J assignment was weak (E-value above 1e-6), the CDR3 was missing, or the read contained stop codons, out-of-frame junctions, or ambiguous translated residues. V3J clonotypes were defined by identical inferred V gene, J gene, and CDR3 amino acid sequence. Percentage overlap between repertoires was computed as shared unique clonotypes divided by the size of the smaller repertoire. Richness of each repertoire was evaluated using RTK rarefaction, the Chao1 estimator, and Recon v2.1 estimates of unobserved clonotypes. Generation probabilities for all TCRbeta clonotypes obtained by the gDNA method from a handful of donors were computed using OLGA. In TCRdb, the immuneACCESS table is reduced to in-frame sequences with V and J assigned. These tables do not hold every clone; where another copy was compared, an unresolved V gene accounts for under half, and the others remain unexplained. D and trimming come from the DNA, and the V and J calls and clone size come from that table. Present in this sample are about 650,000 clones, 95% to 96% of which were seen just once. The ten biggest clones cover roughly 0.1% of the sample.

Via the germline V gene, CDR1 is SNHLY and CDR2 FYNNEI. V and J lose 1 base and 9 bases, and a span of 16 bases separates them. The CDR3 spans 15 residues, from the cysteine through the phenylalanine. Kept here is only the CDR3 DNA, which spans 45 bases and is read in frame from base 1. CD8 naive samples were CD45RO-negative cells positively selected for CCR7, giving a CD45RA+CCR7+ population that excluded TemRA cells. Donors were healthy HIV-negative adults with no recently reported acute infections or vaccinations. Every donor was a Caucasian adult living in Nashville, Tennessee, USA. Blood was collected by leukapheresis, and PBMCs were isolated by Ficoll-Histopaque density gradient centrifugation and then cryopreserved in liquid nitrogen vapor phase. Analytical flow cytometry was used to check the purity and quantity of every magnetically sorted T cell population. Genomic DNA was isolated from every sorted fraction and measured by UV absorbance on a Nanodrop 2000c.

The data derive from a study of shared clonotypes between healthy human individuals (dated by TCRdb to the early 2020s). With respect to the entire study: A few men and a couple of women, aged 18 to 49 years, made up the cohort. For each donor, CD4 naive and CD4 memory were each given three plates, CD8 naive was given two plates, and CD8 memory was given one plate. To estimate repertoire size and how much clonotypes are shared between individuals, the study performed deep sequencing of blood TCR repertoires from a handful of healthy adults. To increase sequencing depth and limit assay-specific biases, different laboratories used diverse techniques to prepare libraries and sequence TCR repertoires. Each donor's leukapheresis produced roughly between roughly 0.85 and 10 billion PBMCs.

General study outcomes and caveats: The genetic and exposure-history diversity represented was limited by the small number of donors. Sampling was restricted to blood, and TCR repertoires in tissues likely differ from the TCR repertoires found in blood. Incomplete sequencing was indicated by rarefaction of sorted-subset datasets, despite the large sequencing depth. When several donors were compared, the shared fraction of clonotypes was around 5% for naive CD4, approximately 3.3% for naive CD8, 2% to 2.5% for memory CD4, and less than 0.45% for memory CD8. Naive subsets generally had larger estimated clonotype richness than memory subsets did. Compared with non-shared clonotypes, the clonotypes found in all four sorted-subset donors had higher generation probabilities. Pairwise subsampling indicated that sequencing depth was expected to affect the degree of clonotype sharing among donors.

The V and J segments used are TRBV2 and TRBJ2-1, with TRBD2 tentatively as D gene (5 bases match). The sequenced sample consisted of naive CD8+ T cells sorted from blood. Read against the paper, the sample's cell subset or site label means: CD45RA+CCR7+. The TCR originated in a woman between 25 and 40 years old in good health. The CDR3 corresponds to CASSEGRTSWGEQFF. The nucleotide sequence reads as follows: TGTGCCAGCAGTGAAGGGCGAACTAGTTGGGGTGAGCAGTTCTTC.